The 30 T cell receptor beta chains reported below all come from one sample, sequenced in a study of identical twins' blood T cells. TCRdb reprocessed the 5' RACE reads via MiXCR and lists one record per CDR3 protein. Of roughly 380,000 distinct CDR3 sequences listed, over 25% are singletons. The sample taken for sequencing was PBMCs. These receptor sequences come from a woman aged 18-50 years in good health.

As for this clonotype: Because the CDR3's place on the DNA is in doubt, the DNA is left out and the CDR3 is given as listed by TCRdb. The chain carries TRBV21-1 and TRBJ2-2; TRBD1 is the table's D call and was not checked against the DNA. TRBV21-1 is an annotated pseudogene. The CDR3 length is 18 residues, termini included. CDR3 amino acids: CASSSVPGDRLTPGSCFF.

The sample holds a few counts of this clonotype. The chain combines TRBV7-2 with TRBJ1-3, with D perhaps TRBD1 (6 bases). Trimming removed 5 bases from V and 4 bases from J, with 18 bases in between. CDR1 is SGHTA and CDR2 is FQGNSA in the germline V gene. The CDR3 length is 16 residues. CDR3: CASSHYSTGNGNTIYF. The CDR3 DNA sequence: TGTGCCAGCAGCCATTACTCAACAGGGAACGGAAACACCATATATTTT.

This clonotype came up a few times. This chain joins TRBV12-5 and TRBJ2-2; 7 bases fit TRBD1. Germline assignment: CDR1 LGHNT and CDR2 FRNRAP. V was pared by 2 bases and J by 4 bases, with 7 bases of the junction left unmatched. This CDR3 is built from 16 residues. In DNA form, the CDR3 reads TGTGCTAGTGGTTTGCCTACAGGGGTCGGCACCGGGGAGCTGTTTTTT. This gives the protein CASGLPTGVGTGELFF.

This clonotype was seen more than once but under ten times. The chain employs TRBV29-1 and TRBJ1-1, with D unresolved. V was cut by 6 bases and J by 4 bases, with 18 bases left in between. The CDR3 totals 14 residues. CDR1 is SQVTM and CDR2 is ANQGSEA in the germline V gene. CDR3 amino acids: CSVSGGGRGTEAFF. The CDR3 bases are TGCAGCGTCTCCGGTGGTGGCCGGGGCACTGAAGCTTTCTTT.

The table lists this clonotype with many counts. This chain joins TRBV29-1 and TRBJ1-1; D perhaps matches TRBD1 (6 bases). The V end lost 7 bases, the J end lost 0 bases, and 9 bases lay between the germline ends. There are 12 residues in the CDR3. Germline V gene data show CDR1 as SQVTM and CDR2 as ANQGSEA. The CDR3 coding sequence is TGCAGCGCCGGACAGATGAACACTGAAGCTTTCTTT. Its translation is CSAGQMNTEAFF.

The chain uses TRBV20-1 and TRBJ1-1; the D gene is possibly TRBD1 (5 bases). Germline V gene lookup returns CDR1 DFQATT and CDR2 SNEGSKA (reference sequence). The CDR3 has 14 residues. Trimming stripped 0 bases from V and 0 bases from J, with 8 bases between. CDR3 loop: CSARDGALNTEAFF. The CDR3 nucleotides are TGCAGTGCTAGAGACGGGGCGTTGAACACTGAAGCTTTCTTT.

This clonotype showed up just a few times. This chain links TRBV2 with TRBJ2-1; TRBD2 agrees at 9 bases. The CDR3 contains 15 residues. The V gene end was trimmed by 7 bases and the J gene end by 1 base; junction bases not matched to a gene: 5. Germline V CDR1 and CDR2: SNHLY, FYNNEI. The CDR3 DNA reads as TGTGCCAGCACCTTAAGCGGGAGGTCCTACAATGAGCAGTTCTTC. Protein: CASTLSGRSYNEQFF. The full variable domain, rest sourced from reference TRBV2 and TRBJ2-1, is EPEVTQTPSHQVTQMGQEVILRCVPISNHLYFYWYRQILGQKVEFLVSFYNNEISEKSEIFDDQFSVERPDGSNFTLKIRSTKLEDSAMYFCASTLSGRSYNEQFFGPGTRLTVL.

In its sample, this clonotype was seen a few times. The rearrangement uses TRBV5-7 and TRBJ1-2; D gene uncertain. TRBV5-7 has ORF status, its function being uncertain. This CDR3 is built from 13 residues. The V gene lost 4 bases and the J gene lost 8 bases, with 15 bases spanning the gap. The CDR3 reads CASSPTTVNGYTF. For the CDR3, the DNA is TGTGCCAGCAGCCCCACGACGGTTAACGGCTACACCTTC.

This clonotype was picked up a small number of times. The chain links TRBV5-1 to TRBJ1-1; D may be TRBD1 (5 bases). Germline assignment: CDR1 SGHRS and CDR2 YFSETQ. The V gene lost 3 bases and the J gene lost 2 bases, with 14 bases spanning the gap. This CDR3 contains 15 residues. The CDR3 reads CASSSGVQVNTEAFF. As DNA, the CDR3 is TGCGCCAGCAGCTCTGGGGTACAGGTAAACACTGAAGCTTTCTTT.

This clonotype was seen only a few times. The chain uses TRBV10-3 and TRBJ1-1, with 9 bases fitting TRBD1. This CDR3 comprises 15 residues. V was clipped by 11 bases and J by 7 bases; unmatched bases: 17. Germline V gene lookup returns CDR1 ENHRY and CDR2 SYGVKD. CDR3 sequence: CAADRGTGQGDEAFF. In DNA, the CDR3 is TGTGCCGCTGACCGAGGAACGGGACAGGGTGATGAAGCTTTCTTT.

This clonotype was found a few times. The J gene is TRBJ2-2, the V gene TRBV4-1; 8 bases agree with TRBD1. After removal of 1 base from V and 4 bases from J, the junction contained 2 bases not matched to a gene. This CDR3 spans 15 amino acids. Germline values: CDR1 MGHRA, CDR2 YSYEKL. CDR3 DNA: TGCGCCAGCAGCCAAGGGACAGGGAGCACCGGGGAGCTGTTTTTT. Amino acids: CASSQGTGSTGELFF.

V usage is TRBV3-1 and J usage is TRBJ1-6; 8 nucleotides agree with TRBD1. The junction had 7 bases not matched to a gene; V was cut back by 8 bases and J by 7 bases. Germline V lookup: CDR1 LGHDT, CDR2 YNNKEL (reference sequence). CDR3 length equals 14 residues. CDR3 amino acids: CASGRRQGNSPLHF. The CDR3 region has the DNA TGTGCCAGCGGCCGTAGACAGGGGAATTCACCCCTCCACTTT.

The chain combines TRBV29-1 with TRBJ2-1; D perhaps matches TRBD2 (5 bases). The germline V gene has CDR1 SQVTM and CDR2 ANQGSEA. CDR3 length: 14 amino acids. Trimming pared 5 bases from V and 0 bases from J, leaving 11 bases between. CDR3 in amino acids: CSVPGISSYNEQFF. In nucleotides, the CDR3 is TGCAGCGTTCCCGGGATCAGCTCCTACAATGAGCAGTTCTTC.

In its sample, this clonotype was seen many times. The V call is TRBV10-3, the J call TRBJ1-2; 8 bases are a match to TRBD1. The V gene end was trimmed by 4 bases and the J gene end by 7 bases; junction bases not matched to a gene: 11. This CDR3 comprises 15 residues. Per the germline V gene, CDR1 is ENHRY and CDR2 is SYGVKD. The CDR3 here is CAISVDSTGERGYTF. DNA of the CDR3: TGTGCCATCAGTGTAGATTCGACAGGGGAACGTGGCTACACCTTC.

Many counts were recorded for this clonotype. DNA for the CDR3: TGCAGCGTTGTGGGCAGCACCACAGATACGCAGTATTTT. Protein: CSVVGSTTDTQYF. The V call is TRBV29-1, the J call TRBJ2-3, with D hard to call. The CDR3 extends over 13 amino acids. Germline assignment: CDR1 SQVTM and CDR2 ANQGSEA. V gave up 4 bases and J gave up 2 bases, with 10 bases separating them.

The chain joins TRBV27 to TRBJ2-7; no clear D gene. This CDR3 has 15 residues. CDR1 MNHEY and CDR2 SMNVEV come from the germline V gene (reference sequence). The V gene lost 6 bases and the J gene lost 5 bases, with 20 bases spanning the gap. The CDR3 here is CASSNPVPGAHEQYF. The CDR3 nucleotides are TGTGCCAGCAGCAACCCGGTTCCAGGTGCCCACGAGCAGTACTTC.

The table lists this clonotype with a count of one. A read error may produce the germline difference seen at one junction end. The V call is TRBV29-1, the J call TRBJ2-3; D is possibly TRBD1 (6 bases). Germline V gene data show CDR1 as SQVTM and CDR2 as ANQGSEA. CDR3 length: 14 residues. CDR3 coding DNA: TGTAGCGTACCCCGACAGGAGATCACAGATACGCAGTATTTT. Protein sequence: CSVPRQEITDTQYF.

There are a few counts of this clonotype. The chain uses TRBV20-1 and TRBJ2-3; 7 bases line up with TRBD1. The CDR3 is 13 amino acids. Germline trimming cut 5 bases from V and 6 bases from J; bases unmatched to any gene: 8. Per germline, CDR1 DFQATT and CDR2 SNEGSKA (reference sequence). The CDR3 region has the DNA TGCAGTGCTCCTGGACAGGTCAGGGATACGCAGTATTTT. It is translated as CSAPGQVRDTQYF.

In its sample, this clonotype was seen many times. The genes are TRBV5-1 and TRBJ2-7, with D possibly being TRBD1 or TRBD2 (5 bases each). V shed 4 bases and J shed 5 bases, with 13 bases lying between them. The CDR3 contains 13 residues. Per germline, CDR1 SGHRS and CDR2 YFSETQ. The CDR3 protein is CASSRDVNDEQYF. The DNA of the CDR3 is TGCGCCAGCAGCCGGGACGTTAATGACGAGCAGTACTTC. The full variable domain, with the rest looked up from reference TRBV5-1 and TRBJ2-7, is KAGVTQTPRYLIKTRGQQVTLSCSPISGHRSVSWYQQTPGQGLQFLFEYFSETQRNKGNFPGRFSGRQFSNSRSEMNVSTLELGDSALYLCASSRDVNDEQYFGPGTRLTVT.

The chain is built from TRBV20-1 and TRBJ2-3; D is unresolved. The CDR3 runs to 16 residues. The V end was cut by 3 bases, the J end by 0 bases, with 16 bases between. Germline CDR1 DFQATT, CDR2 SNEGSKA (reference sequence). CDR3: CSASSSASHSTDTQYF. As DNA, the CDR3 is TGCAGTGCTAGTTCCTCAGCCTCACATAGCACAGATACGCAGTATTTT.

This clonotype showed up just a few times. The chain links TRBV6-5 to TRBJ2-7; unclear D gene. This CDR3 has 15 amino acids. The germline V gene has CDR1 MNHEY and CDR2 SVGAGI. V lost 5 bases to trimming and J lost 0 bases, with 14 bases between them. CDR3 region: CASSTPRTPSYEQYF. CDR3 coding DNA: TGTGCCAGCAGTACGCCCAGGACCCCCTCCTACGAGCAGTACTTC.

The chain has TRBV6-6 and TRBJ1-2; 8 bases fit TRBD1. CDR1 MNHNY and CDR2 SVGAGI come from the germline V gene (reference sequence). The V gene end was trimmed by 5 bases and the J gene end by 5 bases; junction bases not matched to a gene: 4. This CDR3 is 13 amino acids long. The CDR3 sequence is CASSAGGRYGYTF. CDR3 sequence (DNA): TGTGCCAGCAGTGCAGGGGGCAGGTATGGCTACACCTTC.

The chain uses TRBV25-1 and TRBJ1-2; 9 bases map to TRBD1. Germline CDR1 and CDR2: MGHDK and SYGVNS. This CDR3 has 15 residues. V lost 3 bases, J lost 6 bases, and 8 bases stayed unmatched. The CDR3 sequence: CASSDSDRGLNGYTF. The CDR3 DNA is TGTGCCAGCAGTGATTCGGACAGGGGATTAAATGGCTACACCTTC.

This clonotype has just a few counts. The rearrangement joins TRBV20-1 to TRBJ2-1, with no clear D. Germline V gene sequence: CDR1 DFQATT, CDR2 SNEGSKA (reference sequence). The germline V and J ends were trimmed by 4 bases and 8 bases, with 12 bases remaining between them. This CDR3 comprises 12 residues. The CDR3 sequence: CSAIPLGDEQFF. DNA of the CDR3: TGCAGTGCTATACCCCTAGGAGATGAGCAGTTCTTC.

The CDR3 sequence: CASSRTGQLNTEAFF. The CDR3 nucleotides read TGTGCCAGCAGTCGAACGGGACAGCTGAACACTGAAGCTTTCTTT. The gene calls are TRBV6-5 and TRBJ1-1; 7 nucleotides match TRBD1. V lost 5 bases to trimming and J lost 0 bases; unmatched junction nucleotides: 6. This CDR3 comprises 15 residues. The germline V gene encodes CDR1 MNHEY and CDR2 SVGAGI.

The V and J genes are TRBV29-1 and TRBJ1-6; D gene unclear. CDR3 length: 14 amino acids. Trimming shortened V by 7 bases and J by 0 bases, and 10 bases separated the two germline ends. Germline CDR1 is SQVTM and CDR2 is ANQGSEA. CDR3 in amino acids: CSAREVSYNSPLHF. CDR3 nucleotides: TGCAGCGCCCGCGAGGTCTCCTATAATTCACCCCTCCACTTT.

This clonotype was counted only a few times. The chain has TRBV5-1 and TRBJ2-3; 8 bases align to TRBD2. The CDR3 covers 14 residues. CDR1 and CDR2 from the germline V gene are SGHRS and YFSETQ. The V segment lost 0 bases and the J segment 5 bases; nucleotides outside the gene matches: 2. The CDR3 DNA reads TGCGCCAGCAGCTTGGCGGGGGGGGAAGATACGCAGTATTTT. Amino acid sequence: CASSLAGGEDTQYF.

A few counts support this clonotype. The V call is TRBV20-1, the J call TRBJ2-1; 13 nucleotides agree with TRBD2. The CDR3 sequence is 15 residues long. V lost 4 bases, J lost 4 bases, and 4 bases stayed unmatched. Germline CDR1 and CDR2: DFQATT and SNEGSKA (reference sequence). This chain's CDR3 is CSATGLAGDYNEQFF. The CDR3 coding sequence is TGCAGTGCTACCGGACTAGCGGGAGATTACAATGAGCAGTTCTTC.

This clonotype was observed a handful of times. This sequence joins TRBV10-1 and TRBJ1-6, with D maybe TRBD1 (6 bases). V dropped 5 bases and J dropped 7 bases, with 9 bases sitting between them. The CDR3 runs to 13 residues. CDR1 WNHNN and CDR2 SYGVQD come from the germline V gene (reference sequence). The CDR3 DNA is TGCGCCAGCAGTTACGACAGGAATTCACCCCTCCACTTT. Protein: CASSYDRNSPLHF.

The chain recombines TRBV24-1 with TRBJ2-7; no clear D. The CDR3 contains 17 residues. CDR1 and CDR2 from the germline V gene are KGHDR and SFDVKD. Trimming stripped 0 bases from V and 4 bases from J, with 18 bases between. In nucleotides, the CDR3 is TGTGCCACCAGTGATTTGCACGAGGACCCGGTTGGATACGAGCAGTACTTC. As protein: CATSDLHEDPVGYEQYF.